This T cell receptor beta chain is from a study of T cell changes during pregnancy in multiple sclerosis. The assay was immunoSEQ multiplex PCR, and TCRdb's table has in-frame clones only and misses some. The profile covers some 97,000 clones, with just over 90% appearing a single time and 1.2% taken by the ten largest. The germline gives CDR1 ENHRY, CDR2 SYGVKD. The CDR3 consists of 16 residues. Unmatched junction bases numbered 9, after V lost 7 bases and J lost 2 bases. Sample: peripheral blood, taken in the second trimester of pregnancy. The chain combines TRBV10-3 with TRBJ2-2; 8 bases are shared with TRBD1. This receptor was taken from a female donor with multiple sclerosis, enrolled in a pregnancy study. The CDR3 here is CAITARQGANTGELFF. The CDR3, as DNA: TGTGCCATCACGGCGAGGCAGGGGGCAAACACCGGGGAGCTGTTTTTT.